A selection of T cell receptor beta chains follows, all from one sample in a study of blood T cells in healthy people across ages. TCRdb reprocessed the 5' RACE reads with MiXCR, giving one entry per CDR3 protein. The sample records around 1,800,000 distinct CDR3 sequences, approximately 40% being singletons. Sample: blood. The source is a human donor in good health. Each CDR3 is given with its conserved first and last residue. The D gene is left open where the match is weak. Size values are once, few and many counts, or a class for expanded clones, and some rows have none.

CDR3,DNA,J,length,V,size,D
CASSQGMSSVVDEQFF,TGCGCCAGCAGCCAAGGAATGTCTAGCGTCGTGGATGAGCAGTTCTTC,TRBJ2-1,16,TRBV4-3,NA,NA
CSAREGGCSYEQYF,TGCAGTGCTAGAGAAGGGGGCTGCTCCTACGAGCAGTACTTC,TRBJ2-7,14,TRBV20-1,few,TRBD1
CASSQTLGTPVGQYF,TGCGCCAGCAGCCAAACCCTCGGGACACCGGTAGGGCAGTACTTC,TRBJ2-7,15,TRBV4-1,NA,NA
CASSYSSGAGGYTF,TGTGCCAGCAGTTACTCGAGTGGAGCGGGTGGCTACACCTTC,TRBJ1-2,14,TRBV6-5,few,NA
CASSRRDSVTDTQYF,TGTGCCAGCAGTCGTCGGGACTCGGTCACAGATACGCAGTATTTT,TRBJ2-3,15,TRBV12-3/TRBV12-4,NA,NA
CASSSPFGQGLYGYTF,TGTGCCAGCAGCTCCCCGTTTGGACAGGGTCTCTATGGCTACACCTTC,TRBJ1-2,16,TRBV7-2,few,TRBD1
CASSFGGTGYEQYF,TGTGCCAGCAGTTTCGGAGGGACAGGCTACGAGCAGTACTTC,TRBJ2-7,14,TRBV12-3/TRBV12-4,NA,TRBD1
CASSYGQVHLEEQYF,TGTGCCAGCAGTTACGGGCAGGTCCATCTGGAAGAGCAGTACTTC,TRBJ2-4,15,TRBV6-5,NA,NA
CASSSGPLLSGANVLTF,TGTGCCAGCAGCTCGGGACCGCTCTTATCTGGGGCCAACGTCCTGACTTTC,TRBJ2-6,17,TRBV7-2,NA,NA
CASGLSPAGYGYTF,TGCGCCAGCGGCTTGAGTCCAGCAGGCTATGGCTACACCTTC,TRBJ1-2,14,TRBV5-1,few,NA
CSAINDRGTEAFF,TGCAGTGCAATTAACGACAGGGGAACTGAAGCTTTCTTT,TRBJ1-1,13,TRBV20-1,NA,TRBD1
CASSPPSGLEFQETQYF,TGTGCCAGCAGCCCCCCGTCCGGTCTCGAATTCCAAGAGACCCAGTACTTC,TRBJ2-5,17,TRBV7-2,few,NA
CASSWGSGANTGELFF,TGCGCCAGCAGCTGGGGGTCCGGGGCGAACACCGGGGAGCTGTTTTTT,TRBJ2-2,16,TRBV5-1,NA,NA
CSGGQGWAMNTEAFF,TGCAGCGGGGGACAGGGATGGGCGATGAACACTGAAGCTTTCTTT,TRBJ1-1,15,TRBV29-1,few,TRBD1
CASSLSTGDYGYTF,TGCGCCAGCAGCTTGTCTACAGGGGACTATGGCTACACCTTC,TRBJ1-2,14,TRBV5-1,many,TRBD1
CATKGSNTGELFF,TGTGCCACCAAAGGGTCAAACACCGGGGAGCTGTTTTTT,TRBJ2-2,13,TRBV24-1,NA,NA